The 29 T cell receptor beta chains reported below all come from one sample, sequenced in a study of T cells after yellow fever vaccination. TCRdb re-called the 5' RACE reads with MiXCR, one entry per CDR3 protein. The sample contains more than 15,000 distinct CDR3 sequences, about 4.1% of which appear only once. Here the sequenced sample was PBMCs, either bulk or a sorted T-cell subset (CD4+, CD8+, memory, or dextramer-sorted; not recorded which), taken 15 days after the yellow fever booster vaccination. Receptors were obtained from a man aged 25 to 45 who received the YFV17D yellow fever vaccine.

This clonotype has ten or more counts. Here the CDR3 reads CSVEGGPSTDTQYF. CDR3 nucleotides: TGCAGCGTTGAGGGGGGACCTAGCACAGATACGCAGTATTTT. The chain carries TRBV29-1 and TRBJ2-3; TRBD2 is a possible D gene (6 bases). Germline lookup yields CDR1 SQVTM and CDR2 ANQGSEA. Trimming took off 3 bases at V and 0 bases at J, with 10 bases between the two ends. The CDR3 is 14 residues long.

This clonotype occurred many times. The chain couples TRBV12-5 to TRBJ2-3; TRBD2 aligns across 7 bases. The V and J ends lost 3 bases and 3 bases, in that order; junction bases with no gene match: 18. The CDR3 runs to 19 residues. From germline, CDR1 is LGHNT and CDR2 FRNRAP. The CDR3 nucleotides are TGTGCTAGTGGTTTAGTCCTAGGGAGGGCCCGGTCTGCGACAGATACGCAGTATTTT. It specifies CASGLVLGRARSATDTQYF.

There are many counts of this clonotype. This rearrangement joins TRBV11-3 to TRBJ2-1, with 7 bases that match TRBD2. With V trimmed by 5 bases and J by 4 bases, 11 bases remained unmatched. This CDR3 comprises 16 residues. Per germline, CDR1 SGHNT and CDR2 YENEEA. The CDR3 DNA reads TGTGCCAGCAGCCCCTACCCCGACGGGGGGTACAATGAGCAGTTCTTC. It yields the protein CASSPYPDGGYNEQFF.

There are many counts of this clonotype. The chain combines TRBV5-1 with TRBJ2-1, with D possibly being TRBD2 (6 bases). V was cut by 1 base and J by 6 bases, with 14 bases left in between. Germline V gene lookup returns CDR1 SGHRS and CDR2 YFSETQ. The CDR3 is made up of 15 amino acids. The CDR3 bases are TGCGCCAGCAGCTTGAGACTAGTGGGAGGCAATGAGCAGTTCTTC. Translated: CASSLRLVGGNEQFF.

This clonotype is deemed medium-sized. The chain uses TRBV5-1 and TRBJ2-1, with 10 bases fitting TRBD2. The CDR3 sequence is 16 residues long. CDR1 is SGHRS, CDR2 YFSETQ, per germline. V was pared by 6 bases and J by 5 bases, with 11 bases of the junction left unmatched. In DNA form, the CDR3 reads TGCGCCAGCACAATAGCGGGAGGCCAGGGTGACAATGAGCAGTTCTTC. This translates into CASTIAGGQGDNEQFF.

This clonotype was seen many times. The chain carries TRBV7-9 and TRBJ2-1; 7 bases match TRBD1. The CDR3 totals 14 residues. Germline CDR1 and CDR2: SEHNR and FQNEAQ (reference sequence). The J segment lost 2 bases and the V segment lost 5 bases, leaving 3 bases of the junction unmatched. CDR3: CASSMGTAYNEQFF. CDR3 nucleotide sequence: TGTGCCAGCAGCATGGGGACAGCCTACAATGAGCAGTTCTTC. Drawing the rest from reference TRBV7-9 and TRBJ2-1, the complete variable domain is DTGVSQNPRHKITKRGQNVTFRCDPISEHNRLYWYRQTLGQGPEFLTYFQNEAQLEKSRLLSDRFSAERPKGSFSTLEIQRTEQGDSAMYLCASSMGTAYNEQFFGPGTRLTVL.

This clonotype appeared many times. This rearrangement joins TRBV9 to TRBJ2-5, with D unresolved. CDR3 size: 15 residues. The germline CDR1 and CDR2 sequences are SGDLS and YYNGEE. V lost 3 bases, J lost 1 base, and 13 bases lay in between. CDR3 sequence: CASSDPRTAQETQYF. Here the CDR3 DNA reads TGTGCCAGCAGCGATCCTCGGACGGCCCAAGAGACCCAGTACTTC.

This clonotype has ten or more counts. This chain connects TRBV27 to TRBJ2-2, with D perhaps matching TRBD1 or TRBD2 (6 bases each). Trimming cost V 6 bases and J 5 bases, with 19 bases left between them. Germline loops: CDR1 MNHEY, CDR2 SMNVEV (reference sequence). CDR3 length: 16 residues. CDR3 amino acids: CASRGGLGGYTGELFF. The DNA for the CDR3 is TGTGCCAGCAGGGGTGGTTTGGGGGGCTATACCGGGGAGCTGTTTTTT.

This clonotype showed up many times. V usage is TRBV19 and J usage is TRBJ1-5, with D possibly TRBD1 on 6 matching bases. The CDR3 spans 17 residues. Trimming pared 5 bases from V and 3 bases from J, leaving 20 bases between. The germline V gene encodes CDR1 LNHDA and CDR2 SQIVND (reference sequence). This chain's CDR3 is CASSEIGGGVYNQPQHF. CDR3 in DNA: TGTGCCAGTAGTGAAATTGGAGGGGGGGTTTACAATCAGCCCCAGCATTTT.

This clonotype appeared many times. This chain joins TRBV6-5 and TRBJ1-1, with D tentatively TRBD1 (6 bases). This CDR3 is 16 amino acids long. V was shortened by 0 bases and J by 5 bases, with 16 bases between the two germline ends. Germline CDR1 MNHEY, CDR2 SVGAGI. CDR3: CASSYSRGGAGTEAFF. The CDR3 DNA follows: TGTGCCAGCAGTTACTCGAGGGGGGGGGCTGGGACTGAAGCTTTCTTT.

Many counts were recorded for this clonotype. The rearrangement joins TRBV30 to TRBJ2-1; D is unclear. The CDR3 is made up of 14 amino acids. V lost 5 bases to trimming and J lost 0 bases, with 11 bases between them. CDR1 is GTSNPN and CDR2 is SVGIG in the germline V gene (reference sequence). The CDR3 DNA is TGTGCCTGGGGCGCGGTTAGCTCCTACAATGAGCAGTTCTTC. Translating gives CAWGAVSSYNEQFF.

This clonotype was recorded many times. The V and J genes are TRBV20-1 and TRBJ1-3; D not resolved. V lost 1 base and J 6 bases, leaving 13 bases between the germline ends. This CDR3 spans 14 amino acids. Per germline, CDR1 DFQATT and CDR2 SNEGSKA (reference sequence). The CDR3 DNA reads as TGCAGTGCTAGAGGGGGAGGGTCCGTAAACACCATATATTTT. This encodes CSARGGGSVNTIYF.

Ten or more counts support this clonotype. DNA for the CDR3: TGTGCCAGCAGTGAGGGAGGGAATAACTATGGCTACACCTTC. It specifies CASSEGGNNYGYTF. The gene calls are TRBV7-2 and TRBJ1-2; D is uncertain. The germline gives CDR1 SGHTA, CDR2 FQGNSA. Trimming pared 6 bases from V and 1 base from J, leaving 12 bases between. The length of the CDR3 is 14 residues. The full variable domain, rest sourced from reference TRBV7-2 and TRBJ1-2, is GAGVSQSPSNKVTEKGKDVELRCDPISGHTALYWYRQSLGQGLEFLIYFQGNSAPDKSGLPSDRFSAERTGGSVSTLTIQRTQQEDSAVYLCASSEGGNNYGYTFGSGTRLTVV.

This clonotype was recorded at least ten times. The chain couples TRBV7-2 to TRBJ2-3; TRBD2 might be the D (6 bases). Germline V gene data show CDR1 as SGHTA and CDR2 as FQGNSA. Trimming took off 2 bases at V and 2 bases at J, with 14 bases between the two ends. The CDR3 spans 16 residues. CDR3 DNA: TGTGCCAGCAGCTTATTGCGGGAACTTTTCACAGATACGCAGTATTTT. Translation gives CASSLLRELFTDTQYF.

This clonotype was counted between two and nine times. This chain connects TRBV4-2 to TRBJ2-7, with TRBD2 matching 10 bases. V dropped 4 bases and J dropped 4; count of bases not matched to a gene: 7. CDR3 length equals 15 residues. CDR1 is LGHNA, CDR2 YNFKEQ, per germline. The CDR3 DNA reads as TGTGCCAGCAGCCCCGGACTAGCGGACCTTTACGAGCAGTACTTC. Its translation is CASSPGLADLYEQYF.

In its sample, this clonotype was seen many times. The chain employs TRBV20-1 and TRBJ1-5; D uncertain. CDR3 length equals 12 residues. Trimming removed 2 bases from V and 6 bases from J, with 8 bases in between. CDR1 and CDR2 from the germline V gene are DFQATT and SNEGSKA (reference sequence). The CDR3 DNA reads TGCAGTGCTAGATTCGGGCGTCAGCCCCAGCATTTT. It specifies CSARFGRQPQHF.

By sample share, this clonotype is medium-sized (0.01 to 0.1%). The gene calls are TRBV28 and TRBJ2-1; 11 bases match TRBD2. CDR3 length: 13 amino acids. V dropped 8 bases and J dropped 6; count of bases not matched to a gene: 3. Germline-derived CDR1 and CDR2 are MDHEN and SYDVKM. The CDR3 DNA follows: TGTGCCAGCCGTAGCGGGAGGGGCAATGAGCAGTTCTTC. This sequence encodes CASRSGRGNEQFF. The full variable domain, with the rest looked up from reference TRBV28 and TRBJ2-1, is DVKVTQSSRYLVKRTGEKVFLECVQDMDHENMFWYRQDPGLGLRLIYFSYDVKMKEKGDIPEGYSVSREKKERFSLILESASTNQTSMYLCASRSGRGNEQFFGPGTRLTVL.

This clonotype was observed at least ten times. This sequence joins TRBV12-3 or TRBV12-4 and TRBJ2-3, with 10 nucleotides matching TRBD2. The V gene end was trimmed by 6 bases and the J gene end by 4 bases; junction bases not matched to a gene: 4. This CDR3 comprises 14 residues. CDR3 protein: CASRRAGGPDTQYF. Here the CDR3 DNA reads TGTGCCAGCAGACGAGCGGGAGGGCCAGATACGCAGTATTTT.

This clonotype was observed many times. This chain joins TRBV20-1 and TRBJ2-6; TRBD2 is a possible D gene (6 bases). CDR1 is DFQATT and CDR2 is SNEGSKA in the germline V gene (reference sequence). Trimming removed 2 bases at V and 0 bases at J, with 11 bases between. This CDR3 is built from 16 residues. The CDR3: CSARPGGASGANVLTF. The CDR3 nucleotides read TGCAGTGCTAGACCCGGAGGGGCCTCTGGGGCCAACGTCCTGACTTTC.

The rearrangement joins TRBV4-1 to TRBJ2-5, with D uncertain. CDR1 is MGHRA and CDR2 is YSYEKL in the germline V gene. Trimming took off 0 bases at V and 5 bases at J, with 7 bases between the two ends. This CDR3 spans 13 amino acids. In DNA, the CDR3 is TGCGCCAGCAGCCAAGAGACGGAGGAGACCCAGTACTTC. Protein product: CASSQETEETQYF.

This clonotype has a count of ten or more. The chain recombines TRBV20-1 with TRBJ2-2; 14 nucleotides agree with TRBD2. The junction had 15 bases not matched to a gene; V was cut back by 1 base and J by 8 bases. From germline, CDR1 is DFQATT and CDR2 SNEGSKA (reference sequence). The CDR3 has 19 residues. CDR3 sequence reads: CSARGPGTSGRGSLGELFF. CDR3 DNA sequence: TGCAGTGCTAGAGGGCCCGGGACTAGCGGGAGAGGGTCGTTGGGGGAGCTGTTTTTT.

This clonotype occurred many times. The chain links TRBV11-2 to TRBJ2-4; D gene uncertain. The CDR3 has 13 residues. CDR1 and CDR2 (germline): SGHAT, FQNNGV. With 4 bases removed from V and 0 bases from J, the gap between germline ends came to 4 bases. The CDR3 sequence is CASSSLAKNIQYF. The DNA of the CDR3 is TGTGCCAGCAGCTCACTAGCCAAAAACATTCAGTACTTC.

This clonotype came up many times. This chain links TRBV20-1 with TRBJ1-5; D gene uncertain. Germline CDR1 and CDR2: DFQATT and SNEGSKA (reference sequence). The CDR3 has 14 residues. The V end was cut by 7 bases, the J end by 4 bases, with 17 bases between. The CDR3 sequence: CSVGLPPENQPQHF. The CDR3 DNA follows: TGCAGTGTGGGTTTGCCCCCTGAGAATCAGCCCCAGCATTTT.

For this clonotype: One base away lies a much larger clone, so this may be a sequencing read error. The chain employs TRBV3-1 and TRBJ1-1, with 7 bases fitting TRBD1. Germline-derived CDR1 and CDR2 are LGHDT and YNNKEL (reference sequence). V shed 1 base, J shed 11 bases, and the junction held 4 bases outside the gene matches. This CDR3 is 12 amino acids long. In DNA, the CDR3 is TGTGCCAGCAGCCAAGTTGCAGGGGGGGCTTTCTTT. It is translated as CASSQVAGGAFF.

This clonotype is classed as medium-sized. The chain uses TRBV7-2 and TRBJ1-2; D unresolved. CDR1 SGHTA and CDR2 FQGNSA come from the germline V gene. Trimming pared 1 base from V and 7 bases from J, leaving 10 bases between. CDR3 length equals 13 residues. The CDR3 spells CASSLGRETGYTF. CDR3 in DNA: TGTGCCAGCAGCTTAGGGAGGGAAACTGGCTACACCTTC.

This sequence joins TRBV19 and TRBJ2-1; no firm D call. This CDR3 contains 16 residues. CDR1 is LNHDA and CDR2 is SQIVND in the germline V gene (reference sequence). Trimming stripped 7 bases from V and 0 bases from J, with 16 bases between. The DNA for the CDR3 is TGTGCCAGTACCAAACATCGCGGCAGCTCCTACAATGAGCAGTTCTTC. Translated: CASTKHRGSSYNEQFF.

This clonotype is medium-sized (0.01 to 0.1%) within its sample. The V call is TRBV7-9, the J call TRBJ2-2; D not certain. CDR1 SEHNR and CDR2 FQNEAQ come from the germline V gene (reference sequence). With 2 bases removed from V and 3 bases from J, the gap between germline ends came to 7 bases. This CDR3 has 14 amino acids. The CDR3 coding sequence is TGTGCCAGCAGCTTAATCACCTACACCGGGGAGCTGTTTTTT. Translating it yields CASSLITYTGELFF.

In its sample, this clonotype was seen a few times. The chain uses TRBV9 and TRBJ2-5; the D gene is possibly TRBD1 (5 bases). CDR1 is SGDLS, CDR2 YYNGEE, per germline. The CDR3 length is 15 residues. Trimming pared 0 bases from V and 5 bases from J, leaving 14 bases between. In DNA form, the CDR3 reads TGTGCCAGCAGCGTAGAGGGGTCTACGATCGAGACCCAGTACTTC. Its translation is CASSVEGSTIETQYF.

This clonotype has ten or more counts. The chain couples TRBV28 to TRBJ2-5, with D perhaps given as TRBD1 or TRBD2 (6 bases each). The CDR3 runs 14 residues. V lost 4 bases to trimming and J lost 6 bases, with 15 bases between them. Germline CDR1 is MDHEN and CDR2 is SYDVKM. The CDR3 sequence: CASSSRHRGQTQYF. The CDR3 region has the DNA TGTGCCAGCAGTTCTAGACACCGGGGGCAGACCCAGTACTTC.